This T cell receptor beta chain was sequenced in a study of CXCR3-negative and CXCR3-positive naive CD8 T cells (dated by TCRdb to about 2019). In terms of the full investigation: In total, around 150 million TRB reads were obtained, or roughly 1.5 +/- 0.3 million reads per library. Data from under 12 donors, pooled across two independent experiments, went into the diversity and physicochemical repertoire analyses. Naive subsets from a handful of donors and memory cells from 3 donors were included in the TRBV-TRBJ cluster analysis. Summary of the overall study and its limitations: Freshly isolated PBMCs were used for most assays because CXCR3 expression partially decreased after cryopreservation. Because surface CD5, which is linked to self-reactivity in mice, was comparable between the naive subsets, TCR interaction strength was also inferred from the physicochemical properties of TRB CDR3s. Compared with CXCR3-negative naive cells, CXCR3-positive naive cells had TRB CDR3s with higher hydrophobicity (lower Kidera factor 4), lower energy, and higher strength and volume indices. TRBV-TRBJ usage was similar between naive CXCR3-negative and CXCR3-positive cells from the same donor, while memory cells showed distinct patterns. Repertoire diversity was comparably high in both naive subsets but much lower in memory CD8+ T cells.

The sample was run on a NextSeq 550. The Human TCR Profiling Kit (MiLaboratory) was used to prepare UMI-labeled 5' RACE TRB cDNA libraries. The full amount of extracted RNA was used for cDNA synthesis, and the full amount of resulting cDNA was used for PCR amplification. Libraries were prepared in parallel using an identical number of PCR cycles. The study's processing was this. With a requirement of at least two reads per UMI, MIGEC and MiXCR extracted about 50,000 +/- 10,000 unique UMI-labeled TRB cDNA molecules per library. An average of approximately 40,000 +/- 10,000 functional in-frame TRB CDR3 nucleotide clonotypes without stop codons was found per library. After downsampling to 5000 UMI-labeled TRB molecules per sample, diversity metrics such as normalized Shannon-Wiener and Chao1 were calculated in VDJtools. VDJtools computed clonotype-size-weighted physicochemical properties of the central five CDR3 residues: interaction energy, strength, volume and Kidera factor 4. TCRdb reprocessed the sequencing reads and holds a single record per CDR3 protein sequence, with no DNA. The authors' filters were not applied to this entry. In this sample's table one finds approximately 88,000 distinct CDR3 sequences. The ten largest clones take up approximately 0.53% of the sample.

With respect to this clonotype: Its antigen remains unidentified.

For every CD8+ T cell subset, under 350,000 cells were flow-sorted straight into RLT lysis buffer, and each subset was sorted in triplicate. Naive CD8+ T cells were defined stringently as CD45RO-CCR7+CD27+CD95- to exclude memory contaminants. Standard density gradient centrifugation was used to isolate peripheral blood mononuclear cells from buffy coats. A FACSAria III was used to flow-sort naive CXCR3-negative and CXCR3-positive CD8+ T cells. Total RNA was extracted from sorted cells with an RNeasy Mini Kit. This sequence originates from a human donor in good health. Some clones in this sample may be carry-over from other donors' samples. Sequencing input: naive CXCR3+ CD8+ T cells from blood. The sample's cell subset or site label is to be understood as: CD45RO-CCR7+CD27+CD95- naive CD8+ T cells expressing CXCR3 (TNR3+).

The CDR3 sequence is CASSLLLTGGDYNEQFF. The rearrangement joined TRBV27 to TRBJ2-1; the TCRdb call, TRBD1, lacks DNA for checking. From the cysteine up to the phenylalanine, the CDR3 has a length of 17 residues. The record lacks a DNA sequence. For CDR1 and CDR2, the germline V gene (reference sequence) lists MNHEY and SMNVEV.